This paragraph covers one T cell receptor (beta chain) sequence. The sample originates from a study of blood T cell repertoires in COVID-19. Background on the study: Some COVID-19 samples were acute and others convalescent; all came from the United States, Italy and Spain. T cells, B-cell-depleted T cells, or PBMCs provided the cDNA or gDNA that served as material.

The assay was immunoSEQ multiplex PCR, and TCRdb's table has in-frame clones only and misses some. Here the sample spans approximately 220,000 clones, 70% to 90% being singletons. V dropped 4 bases and J dropped 3; count of bases not matched to a gene: 7. The CDR3 covers 15 residues. Germline CDR1 KGHDR, CDR2 SFDVKD. The sequence was obtained from a man in his forties or fifties who had recovered from COVID-19. V gene TRBV24-1 combines with J gene TRBJ2-7; TRBD2 matches at 8 bases. Sequencing was done on a sample of peripheral blood. The CDR3 loop reads CATSEKASGYYEQYF. In nucleotides, the CDR3 is TGTGCCACCAGTGAAAAAGCTAGCGGGTACTACGAGCAGTACTTC.